The T cell receptor (beta chain) under discussion was sequenced for a study of blood T cell repertoires in COVID-19. As for the study in general: The cDNA or gDNA used as material had been derived from T cells, B-cell-depleted T cells, or PBMCs.

Trimming left V 6 bases short and J 1 base short, with 9 bases between. In germline, CDR1 is SGHVS, CDR2 FQNEAQ. The CDR3 is 13 residues long. Original processing methods: Reference gene primer amplification in the assay estimated nucleated cell counts. Some clones are missing from TCRdb's copy, which holds only in-frame ones; the method was immunoSEQ multiplex PCR. Clonal size and the V and J genes are those of that table, whereas D and trimming came from the DNA. The data show 200,000 to 250,000 clones, 86% seen once. All recovered Cohort 3 donors got two negative PCRs, got clearance, or saw symptom resolution. This clone showed up just once.

Sequenced sample: PBMCs or T cells enriched from blood (not recorded which). This chain uses TRBV7-8 with TRBJ2-5; a possible D gene is TRBD1 (6 bases). The clonotype originates from a woman aged 50 to 60 who had recovered from COVID-19. The CDR3 loop reads CASRWTAQETQYF. In nucleotides, the CDR3 is TGTGCCAGCAGGTGGACAGCCCAAGAGACCCAGTACTTC.